The 9 T cell receptor beta chains given below trace back to one sample, sequenced in a study of shared clonotypes between healthy human individuals. Using immunoSEQ multiplex PCR, the repertoire was profiled, and TCRdb retains in-frame clones only, with some absent. The sample includes around 1 million clones, 70% to 85% of them seen just once. The sequencing input was memory CD4+ T cells sorted from blood. The subset denotes: CD45RA-negative fraction. The receptor source for this set is a man aged 18 to 30 in good health.

The V call is TRBV7-8, the J call TRBJ2-3; 14 bases agree with TRBD2. The CDR3 totals 18 residues. J gave up 6 bases and V 5 bases, and 13 bases lay outside the gene matches. Germline-derived CDR1 and CDR2 are SGHVS and FQNEAQ. CDR3 protein: CASSSRLAGGRFLDTQYF. DNA of the CDR3: TGTGCCAGCAGCAGCCGACTAGCGGGGGGGCGGTTTTTGGATACGCAGTATTTT.

The chain links TRBV7-3 to TRBJ1-1, with TRBD1 matching 8 bases. V shed 6 bases and J 0 bases; nucleotides not matched to a gene: 6. This CDR3 spans 15 amino acids. CDR1 is SGHTA and CDR2 is FQGTGA in the germline V gene. The CDR3 loop is CASRDRDRLNTEAFF. CDR3 bases: TGTGCCAGCAGGGACCGGGACAGGCTGAACACTGAAGCTTTCTTT.

This clone was picked up a small number of times. The chain is built from TRBV15 and TRBJ1-6; the D gene is possibly TRBD1 (5 bases). The germline CDR1 and CDR2 sequences are LNHNV and YYDKDF (reference sequence). The CDR3 is 15 residues long. V lost 0 bases and J lost 10, with 13 bases in between. CDR3 coding DNA: TGTGCCACCAGCAGAGATCCGGGGCAGGGATCACCCCTCCACTTT. This encodes CATSRDPGQGSPLHF. Full variable domain (missing parts from reference TRBV15 and TRBJ1-6): DAMVIQNPRYQVTQFGKPVTLSCSQTLNHNVMYWYQQKSSQAPKLLFHYYDKDFNNEADTPDNFQSRRPNTSFCFLDIRSPGLGDTAMYLCATSRDPGQGSPLHFGNGTRLTVT.

The V gene is TRBV27, the J gene TRBJ1-2; a weak D match, TRBD1 (6 bases). CDR1 MNHEY and CDR2 SMNVEV come from the germline V gene (reference sequence). V lost 4 bases, J lost 4 bases, and 13 bases lay in between. This CDR3 has 14 amino acids. This CDR3 is CASSSGTKVYGYTF. DNA for the CDR3: TGTGCCAGCAGTTCTGGGACAAAAGTCTATGGCTACACCTTC.

The chain links TRBV4-2 to TRBJ2-7, with 7 bases that match TRBD1. The CDR3 contains 15 residues. CDR1 is LGHNA and CDR2 is YNFKEQ in the germline V gene. The J segment lost 5 bases and the V segment lost 4 bases, leaving 11 bases of the junction unmatched. The CDR3 sequence: CASSRVTGNGNEQYF. The CDR3 DNA follows: TGTGCCAGCAGCCGAGTGACAGGGAATGGCAACGAGCAGTACTTC.

The rearrangement joins TRBV11-2 to TRBJ1-6, with unresolved D. Germline CDR1 is SGHAT and CDR2 is FQNNGV. This CDR3 is 16 amino acids long. Trimming left V 5 bases short and J 0 bases short, with 11 bases between. This CDR3 is CASSPLQSSYNSPLHF. CDR3 sequence (DNA): TGTGCCAGCAGCCCGTTACAGAGCTCCTATAATTCACCCCTCCACTTT.

The chain is built from TRBV5-4 and TRBJ1-2; possible D gene TRBD1, 5 bases. The CDR3 runs to 13 residues. Germline V CDR1 and CDR2: SGHNT, YYREEE (reference sequence). V lost 1 base, J lost 6 bases, and 10 bases lay in between. This chain's CDR3 is CASSLQGQDGYTF. The CDR3 DNA sequence: TGTGCCAGCAGCTTGCAGGGCCAGGATGGCTACACCTTC.

The chain has TRBV19 and TRBJ2-5, with D tentatively TRBD1 (5 bases). Germline V gene lookup returns CDR1 LNHDA and CDR2 SQIVND (reference sequence). V was clipped by 7 bases and J by 2 bases, with 8 bases between them. CDR3 size: 12 residues. The CDR3 loop is CASKQVQETQYF. The CDR3 bases are TGTGCCAGTAAACAGGTTCAAGAGACCCAGTACTTC.

This clone has only a few counts. The V gene is TRBV2, the J gene TRBJ1-5; D is unresolved. The length of the CDR3 is 13 residues. Germline CDR1 SNHLY, CDR2 FYNNEI. Trimming removed 6 bases from V and 0 bases from J, with 6 bases in between. The CDR3 DNA is TGTGCCAGCAGAGAGGTTAGCAATCAGCCCCAGCATTTT. This gives the protein CASREVSNQPQHF.